These 9 T cell receptor delta chains came from one sample sequenced in a study of gamma-delta T cells after stem cell transplantation. TCRdb re-called the RT-PCR reads via CATT. Here the sample table reports 8 to 10 delta-chain clones. Sequenced: gamma-delta T cells. Receptors were obtained from a human donor. It is not recorded whose cells these are; they may come from a transplant donor. This table probably holds off-target reads from a library built for another chain.

The V gene remains uncalled, whereas the J gene is TRDJ2. The CDR3 covers 10 residues. The CDR3 DNA is TGCAGTGGACAGGACACAGAAGTCTTCTTT. Protein product: CSGQDTEVFF.

No V segment was called; the J segment is TRDJ2. The CDR3 length is 13 residues. The CDR3 spells CASSLDGNTEVFF. CDR3 sequence (DNA): TGTGCCAGCAGTCTGGACGGAAACACAGAAGTCTTCTTT.

A single count supports this clone. There is no V gene call, and the J gene is TRDJ2. The CDR3 has 13 residues. The CDR3 spells CASSLQANTEVFF. The CDR3 DNA sequence: TGTGCCAGCAGTTTGCAGGCAAACACAGAAGTCTTCTTT.

This clone came up once. The J gene call is TRDJ2, but no V gene call exists. There are 13 residues in the CDR3. CDR3 DNA sequence: TGTGCCAGCAGCTTAAGAGAAAACACAGAAGTCTTCTTT. Its protein is CASSLRENTEVFF.

This clone was found once. The J gene was identified as TRDJ2, and no V gene was called; TRDD3 is the table's D call and was not checked against the DNA. The CDR3 has 14 residues. In DNA form, the CDR3 reads TGTGCCAGCTCTCAACAGGGAGGAAACACAGAAGTCTTCTTT. This codes for CASSQQGGNTEVFF.

There is no V gene call, and the J gene is TRDJ2. The CDR3 runs to 14 residues. CDR3: CAWSQDRVGTEVFF. The CDR3 DNA reads TGTGCCTGGAGTCAGGACAGGGTGGGCACAGAAGTCTTCTTT.

In this sample, this clone turned up once. A V gene of TRAV36/DV7 was called, but no J gene was assigned; the DNA was not compared with TRDD3, the D call given in the table. Looked up from germline, CDR1 is VTNFRS and CDR2 is LTSSGIE (reference sequence). The CDR3 is 15 residues long. This CDR3 reads CAWSLGTGTNERLFF. CDR3 coding DNA: TGTGCCTGGAGTCTTGGGACAGGGACCAACGAAAGATTATTTTTC.

Although no V gene was called, TRDJ2 is the J gene. This CDR3 contains 14 residues. The CDR3 DNA reads as TGTGCCAGCAGTTTAGGGGGAGCAAACACAGAAGTCTTCTTT. Protein: CASSLGGANTEVFF.

The V gene lacks a call, and TRDJ2 is the J gene. The CDR3 is made up of 15 amino acids. This CDR3 is CASSDAGGAGTEVFF. The CDR3 DNA reads TGTGCCAGCAGTGATGCAGGGGGCGCGGGCACAGAAGTCTTCTTT.